This T cell receptor beta chain was profiled in a study of cytomegalovirus exposure and HLA in healthy donors. Both 60 Vbeta primers and 13 Jbeta primers went into the PCR. Clones were sequenced by immunoSEQ multiplex PCR, and TCRdb holds only the in-frame ones, with some missing. The data hold roughly 93,000 clones, with about four fifths observed a single time. Sequenced input: PBMCs. This TCR was sampled from a man aged 25 to 40 in good health and CMV-seronegative.

This chain's CDR3 is CASRIMGRQGNTEAFF. CDR3 nucleotide sequence: TGTGCCAGTAGAATAATGGGGCGACAGGGAAACACTGAAGCTTTCTTT. The V and J genes are TRBV19 and TRBJ1-1; TRBD1 matches at 7 bases. With 6 bases clipped from V and 2 bases from J, the junction kept 12 bases outside the gene matches. The CDR3 is 16 residues long. Germline values: CDR1 LNHDA, CDR2 SQIVND (reference sequence).